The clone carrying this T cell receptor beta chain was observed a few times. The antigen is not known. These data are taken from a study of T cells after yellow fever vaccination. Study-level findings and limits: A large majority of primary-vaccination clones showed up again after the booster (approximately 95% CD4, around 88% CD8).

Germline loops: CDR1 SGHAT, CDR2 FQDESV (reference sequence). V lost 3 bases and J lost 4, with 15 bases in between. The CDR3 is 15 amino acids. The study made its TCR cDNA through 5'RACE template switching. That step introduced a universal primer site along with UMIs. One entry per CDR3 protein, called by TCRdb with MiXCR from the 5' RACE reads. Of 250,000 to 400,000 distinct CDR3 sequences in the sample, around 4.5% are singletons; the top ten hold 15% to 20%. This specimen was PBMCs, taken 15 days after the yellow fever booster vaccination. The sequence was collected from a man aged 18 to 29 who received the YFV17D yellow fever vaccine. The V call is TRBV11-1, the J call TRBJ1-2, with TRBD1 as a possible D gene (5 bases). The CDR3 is CASSFGGADGYGYTF. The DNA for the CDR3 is TGTGCCAGCAGCTTTGGAGGGGCGGACGGCTATGGCTACACCTTC.